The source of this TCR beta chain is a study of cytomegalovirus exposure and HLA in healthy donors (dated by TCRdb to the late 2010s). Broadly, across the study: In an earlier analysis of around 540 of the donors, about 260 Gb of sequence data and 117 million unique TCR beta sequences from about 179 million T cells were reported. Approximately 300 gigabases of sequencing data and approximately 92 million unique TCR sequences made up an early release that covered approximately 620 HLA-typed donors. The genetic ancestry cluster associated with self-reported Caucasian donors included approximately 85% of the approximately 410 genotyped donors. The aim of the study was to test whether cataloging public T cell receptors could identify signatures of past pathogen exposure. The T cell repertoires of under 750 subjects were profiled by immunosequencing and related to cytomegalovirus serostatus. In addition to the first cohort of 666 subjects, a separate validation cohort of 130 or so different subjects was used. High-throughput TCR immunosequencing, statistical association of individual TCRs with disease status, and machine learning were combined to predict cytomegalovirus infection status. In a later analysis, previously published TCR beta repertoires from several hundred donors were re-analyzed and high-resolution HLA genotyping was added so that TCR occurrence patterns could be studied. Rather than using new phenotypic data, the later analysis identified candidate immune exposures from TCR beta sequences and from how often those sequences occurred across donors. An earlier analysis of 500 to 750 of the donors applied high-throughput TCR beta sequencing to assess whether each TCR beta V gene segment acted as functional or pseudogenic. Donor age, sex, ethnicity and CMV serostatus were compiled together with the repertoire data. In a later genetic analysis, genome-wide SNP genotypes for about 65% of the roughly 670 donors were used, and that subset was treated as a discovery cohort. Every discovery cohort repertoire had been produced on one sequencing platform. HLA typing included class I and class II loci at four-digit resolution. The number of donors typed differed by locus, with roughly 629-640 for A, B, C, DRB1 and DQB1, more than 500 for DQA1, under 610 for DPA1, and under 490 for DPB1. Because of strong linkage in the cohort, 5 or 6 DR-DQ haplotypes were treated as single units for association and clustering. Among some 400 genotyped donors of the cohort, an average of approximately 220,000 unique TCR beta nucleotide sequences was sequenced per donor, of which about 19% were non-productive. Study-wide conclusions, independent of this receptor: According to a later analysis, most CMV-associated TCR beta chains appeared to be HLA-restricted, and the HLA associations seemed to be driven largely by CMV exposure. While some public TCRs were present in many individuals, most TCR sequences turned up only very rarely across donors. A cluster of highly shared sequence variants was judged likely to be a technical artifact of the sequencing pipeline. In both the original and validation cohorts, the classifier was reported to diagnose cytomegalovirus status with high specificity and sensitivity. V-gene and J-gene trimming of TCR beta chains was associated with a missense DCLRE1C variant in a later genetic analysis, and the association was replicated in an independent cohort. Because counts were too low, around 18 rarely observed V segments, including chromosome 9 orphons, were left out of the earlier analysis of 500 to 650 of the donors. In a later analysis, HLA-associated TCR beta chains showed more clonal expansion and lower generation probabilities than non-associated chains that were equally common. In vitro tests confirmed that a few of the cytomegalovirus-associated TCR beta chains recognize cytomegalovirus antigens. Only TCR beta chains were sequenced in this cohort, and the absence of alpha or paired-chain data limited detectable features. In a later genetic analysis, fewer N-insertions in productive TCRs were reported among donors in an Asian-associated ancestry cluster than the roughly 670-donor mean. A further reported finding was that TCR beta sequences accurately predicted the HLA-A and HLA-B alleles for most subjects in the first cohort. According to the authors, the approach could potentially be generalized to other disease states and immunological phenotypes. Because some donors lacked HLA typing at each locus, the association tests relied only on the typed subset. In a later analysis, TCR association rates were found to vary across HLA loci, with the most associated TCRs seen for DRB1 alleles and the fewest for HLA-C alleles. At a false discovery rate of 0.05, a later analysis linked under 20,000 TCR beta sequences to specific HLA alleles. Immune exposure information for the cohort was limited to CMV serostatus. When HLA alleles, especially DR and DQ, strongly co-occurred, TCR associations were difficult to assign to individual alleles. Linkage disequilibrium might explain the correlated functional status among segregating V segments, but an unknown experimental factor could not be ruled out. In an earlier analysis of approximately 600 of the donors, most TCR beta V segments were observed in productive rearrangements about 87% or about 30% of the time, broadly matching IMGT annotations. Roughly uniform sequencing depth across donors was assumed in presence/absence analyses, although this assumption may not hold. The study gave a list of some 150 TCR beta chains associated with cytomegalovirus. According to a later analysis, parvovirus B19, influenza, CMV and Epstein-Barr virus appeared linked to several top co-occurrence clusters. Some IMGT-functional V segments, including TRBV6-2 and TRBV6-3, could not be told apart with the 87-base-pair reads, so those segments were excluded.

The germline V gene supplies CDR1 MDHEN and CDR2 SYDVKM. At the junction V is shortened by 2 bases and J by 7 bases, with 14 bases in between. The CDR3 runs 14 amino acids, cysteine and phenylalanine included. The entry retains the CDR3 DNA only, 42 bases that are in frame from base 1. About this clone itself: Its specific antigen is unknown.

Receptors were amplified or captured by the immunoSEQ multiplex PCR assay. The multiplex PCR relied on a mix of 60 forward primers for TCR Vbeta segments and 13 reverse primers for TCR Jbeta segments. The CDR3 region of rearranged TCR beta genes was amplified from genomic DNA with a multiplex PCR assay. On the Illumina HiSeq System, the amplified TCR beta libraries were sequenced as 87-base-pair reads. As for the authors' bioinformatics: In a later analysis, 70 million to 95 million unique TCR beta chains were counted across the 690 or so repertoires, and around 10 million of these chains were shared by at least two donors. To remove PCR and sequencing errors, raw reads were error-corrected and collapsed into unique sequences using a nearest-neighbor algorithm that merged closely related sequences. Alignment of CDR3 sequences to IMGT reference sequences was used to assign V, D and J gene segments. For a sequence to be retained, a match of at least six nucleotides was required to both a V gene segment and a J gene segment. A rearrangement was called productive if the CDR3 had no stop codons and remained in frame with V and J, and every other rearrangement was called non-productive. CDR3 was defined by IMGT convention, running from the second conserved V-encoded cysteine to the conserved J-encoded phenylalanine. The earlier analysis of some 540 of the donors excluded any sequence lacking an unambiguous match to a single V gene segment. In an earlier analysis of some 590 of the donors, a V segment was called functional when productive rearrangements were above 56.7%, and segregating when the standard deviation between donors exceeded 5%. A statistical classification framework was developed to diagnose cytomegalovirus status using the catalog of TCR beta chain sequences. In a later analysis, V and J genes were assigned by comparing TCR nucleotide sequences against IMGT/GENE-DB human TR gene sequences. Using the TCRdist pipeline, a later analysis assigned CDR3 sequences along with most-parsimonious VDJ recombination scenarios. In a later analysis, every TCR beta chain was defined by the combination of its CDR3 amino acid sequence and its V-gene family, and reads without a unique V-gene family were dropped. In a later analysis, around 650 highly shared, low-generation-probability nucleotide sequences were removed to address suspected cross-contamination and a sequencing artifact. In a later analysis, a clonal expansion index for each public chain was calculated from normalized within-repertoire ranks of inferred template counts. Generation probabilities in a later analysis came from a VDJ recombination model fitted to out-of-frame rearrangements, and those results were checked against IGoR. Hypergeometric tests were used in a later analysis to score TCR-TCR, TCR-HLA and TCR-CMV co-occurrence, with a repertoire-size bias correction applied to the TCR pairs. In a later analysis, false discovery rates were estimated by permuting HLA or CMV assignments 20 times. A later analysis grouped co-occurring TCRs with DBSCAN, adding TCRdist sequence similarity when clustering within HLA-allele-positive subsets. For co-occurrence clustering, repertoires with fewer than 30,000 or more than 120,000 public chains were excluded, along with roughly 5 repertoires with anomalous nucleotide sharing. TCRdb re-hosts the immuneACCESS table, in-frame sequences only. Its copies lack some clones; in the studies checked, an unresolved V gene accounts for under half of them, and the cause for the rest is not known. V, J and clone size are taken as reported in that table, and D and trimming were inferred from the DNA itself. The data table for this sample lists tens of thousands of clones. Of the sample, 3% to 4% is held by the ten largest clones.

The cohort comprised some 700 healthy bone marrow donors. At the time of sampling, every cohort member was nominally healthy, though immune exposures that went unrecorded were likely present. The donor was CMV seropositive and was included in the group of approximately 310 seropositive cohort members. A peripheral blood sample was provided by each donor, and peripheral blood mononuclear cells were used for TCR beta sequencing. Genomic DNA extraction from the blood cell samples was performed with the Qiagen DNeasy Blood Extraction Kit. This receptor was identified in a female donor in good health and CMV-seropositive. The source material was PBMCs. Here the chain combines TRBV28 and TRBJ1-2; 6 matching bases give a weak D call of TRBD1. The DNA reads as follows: TGTGCCAGCAGTTTAGGGGGCGACCTCCGTGGCTACACCTTC. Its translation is CASSLGGDLRGYTF.